The source of this T cell receptor (beta chain) is a study of T cells in Graves' hyperthyroidism and ophthalmopathy (dated by TCRdb to between 2019 and 2020). Study-level background: Peripheral blood was sampled at the time of initial diagnosis, prior to any treatment. To identify TCR V-J signatures that set the groups apart, the researchers used a discovery cohort of 95 to 100 patients, made up of roughly 40 with Graves' ophthalmopathy and 57 with stable Graves' hyperthyroidism. Whether ophthalmopathy could be predicted prospectively was tested in an independent validation cohort made up of some 20 hyperthyroidism patients plus 17 patients who later progressed to ophthalmopathy. The roughly 91 discovery patients were randomly divided into training and test sets at a 7:3 ratio. In addition, the study compared T-cell repertoires in thyroid tissue and in blood from roughly 6 Graves' hyperthyroidism patients. After blood sampling, hyperthyroidism patients were treated with methimazole at a starting dose of 30 mg daily, and ophthalmopathy patients were treated with high-dose intravenous methylprednisolone. According to the paper, TCR Vbeta CDR3 sequencing was carried out on roughly 130 peripheral blood samples, which came from approximately 43 ophthalmopathy, under 80 hyperthyroidism and some 17 progressor patients. Study-wide findings and limitations: Sample size was not statistically predetermined, and investigators were not blinded to group allocation. Ophthalmopathy was separated from stable hyperthyroidism by a 13 V-J signature model, with around 90% sensitivity and roughly 84% specificity obtained in cross-validation and 80%/75% obtained in testing. Most expanded thyroid clonotypes (frequency above 0.001) were also detected in blood, suggesting blood repertoires may reflect thyroid immune responses. During validation, the model predicted progression to ophthalmopathy a median of roughly six months ahead of onset, with roughly 65% sensitivity and 72% to 80% specificity.

This clonotype was seen repeatedly, ten times or more. Its antigen is not yet known. No quality values exist for individual bases; no much larger clone is one base distant. Reading the germline V gene gives CDR1 MNHEY and CDR2 SVGEGT. The CDR3 sequence holds 15 residues, the cysteine and phenylalanine included. The kept DNA is CDR3 alone, 45 bases in frame from the first base. Trimming takes 2 bases off V and 3 bases off J; junction bases not matched to a gene: 4. Stable Graves' hyperthyroidism was defined as the absence of progression to ophthalmopathy over 18 months of follow-up. Hyperthyroidism patients were newly diagnosed, with disease duration under 2 months, and aged 18 to 65 years. Patients with uncontrolled infections, other autoimmune diseases, pregnancy or lactation were excluded. Diagnoses were based on clinical symptoms, serum thyroxine and TRAb, thyroid ultrasound and orbital computed tomography. Ficoll-Paque density gradient centrifugation was used to isolate PBMCs from around 10 ml of fresh peripheral blood. Total RNA was extracted using Trizol reagent, and RNA quality was assessed on an Agilent 2100 Bioanalyzer.

The TCR beta CDR3 regions were amplified from the RNA transcripts. The TCR CDR3 was subjected to a first round of RT-PCR using the HTBI primer set and the Qiagen OneStep RT-PCR kit. The libraries were constructed in a second round of multiplex PCR and then size-selected and purified. The libraries were sequenced on an Illumina HiSeq2000 using paired-end 100 bp reads. In the paper's pipeline: Raw data were processed with SOAPnuke, discarding reads with adapters, uncalled bases, mean Phred below 15, or no exact constant-primer or identifier match. High-quality paired reads were merged using COPE v1.2.5, and each unique nucleotide sequence was defined as a clonotype. MiTCR v1.1 was used to align the clonotypes against IMGT TRBV, TRBD and TRBJ reference segments. Analysis was restricted to V-J combinations with a frequency above 0.0001, which covered about 99% of repertoires. A TCS score was defined as the ratio of F50 (clonal expansion) to E x V (chaos), with BLOSUM62-based TCRdist applied between CDR3 peptides within each V-J. Welch's t-statistics and random forest reduced around 510 V-J features to about 12, which were used in a naive Bayes classifier (R e1071). The public sequencing data were trimmed at Q25 with fastp and processed into clonotypes with MiXCR by TCRdb, which kept only in-frame beta chains. One record per CDR3 amino acid sequence lists the most common genes and DNA. For this entry, the V and J calls and clone size follow TCRdb and not the study's own pipeline. This sample is represented by under 650,000 distinct CDR3 sequences; 15% to 20% of them were singletons. Of the sample, less than 4.5% is held by the ten largest clones.

The chain is assembled from TRBV6-2 or TRBV6-3 and TRBJ2-3; the junction holds 8 bases that match TRBD2. Sequenced: blood. The clonotype comes from a woman aged 30 to 39 with Graves' hyperthyroidism. The DNA sequence is given as TGTGCCAGCAGTTACCTCGGACTAGCTACAGATACGCAGTATTTT. Translated, it gives CASSYLGLATDTQYF.